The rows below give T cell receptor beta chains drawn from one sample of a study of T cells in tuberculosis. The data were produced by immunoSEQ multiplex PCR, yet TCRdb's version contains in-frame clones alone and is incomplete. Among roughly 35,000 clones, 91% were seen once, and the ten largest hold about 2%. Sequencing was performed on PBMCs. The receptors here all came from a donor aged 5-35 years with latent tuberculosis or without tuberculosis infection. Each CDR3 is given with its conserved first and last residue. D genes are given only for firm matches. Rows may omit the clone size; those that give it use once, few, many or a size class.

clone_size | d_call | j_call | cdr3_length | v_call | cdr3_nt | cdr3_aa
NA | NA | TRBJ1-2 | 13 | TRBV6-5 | TGTGCCAGCAGCCCACTAACAGGGTTTGGCTACACCTTC | CASSPLTGFGYTF
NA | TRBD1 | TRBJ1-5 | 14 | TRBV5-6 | TGTGCCAGCAGCTGGACAGGGAGGAACCAGCCCCAGCATTTT | CASSWTGRNQPQHF
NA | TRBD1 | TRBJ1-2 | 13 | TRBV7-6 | TGTGCCAGCAGCTTACAGGGGGCGCGTGGCTACACCTTC | CASSLQGARGYTF
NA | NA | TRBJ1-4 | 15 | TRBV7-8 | TGTGCCAGCAGCCCCGAAGGGGTGGCTAATGAAAAACTGTTTTTT | CASSPEGVANEKLFF
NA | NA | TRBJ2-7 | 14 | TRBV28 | TGTGCCAGCAGTTTCTTGACCATGGGCTCCCAACAGTACTTC | CASSFLTMGSQQYF
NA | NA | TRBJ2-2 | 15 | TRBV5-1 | TGCGCCAGCAGCCCCCCCGATTGGGAGACCGGGGAGCTGTTTTTT | CASSPPDWETGELFF
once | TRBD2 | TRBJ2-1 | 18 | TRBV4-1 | TGCGCCAGCAGCCAACCCGGTTGGTGGACTAGCGGATACAATGAGCAGTTCTTC | CASSQPGWWTSGYNEQFF
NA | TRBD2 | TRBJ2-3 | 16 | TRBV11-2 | TGTGCCAGTTCCCGTGGGACTAGCGGGAGAGAAGATACGCAGTATTTT | CASSRGTSGREDTQYF
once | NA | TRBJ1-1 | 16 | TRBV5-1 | TGCGCCAGCAGCCTCCAAGGAGGTGGACTTAACACTGAAGCTTTCTTT | CASSLQGGGLNTEAFF
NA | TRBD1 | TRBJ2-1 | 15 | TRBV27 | TGTGCCAGCAGTCCGCCGGGACAGGGCGGCAATGAGCAGTTCTTC | CASSPPGQGGNEQFF
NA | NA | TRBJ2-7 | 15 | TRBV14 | TGTGCCAGCAGCCAAGAAGGCGGGAGACAGGTCGAGCAGTACTTC | CASSQEGGRQVEQYF
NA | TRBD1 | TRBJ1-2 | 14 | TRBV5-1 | TGCGCCAGCAGCGTGCAGGGGGTGCAAATGGGCTACACCTTC | CASSVQGVQMGYTF
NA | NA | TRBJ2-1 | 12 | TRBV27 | TGTGCCAGCAGTTTTGGGAGCAATGAGCAGTTCTTC | CASSFGSNEQFF
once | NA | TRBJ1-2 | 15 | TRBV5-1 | TGCGCCAGCAGCTTGGCCCCGGACACCCACTATGGCTACACCTTC | CASSLAPDTHYGYTF
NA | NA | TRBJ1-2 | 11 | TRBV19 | TGTGCCAGTAGCCCGGGCTATGGCTACACCTTC | CASSPGYGYTF
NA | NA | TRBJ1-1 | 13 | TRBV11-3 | TGTGCCAGCAGCCGAGGGGCCGACAGGGAAGCTTTCTTT | CASSRGADREAFF
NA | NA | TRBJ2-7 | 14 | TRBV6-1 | TGTGCCAGCAGTGAACGCGCCCCAAGTATTGAGCAGTACTTC | CASSERAPSIEQYF
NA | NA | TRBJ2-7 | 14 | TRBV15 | TGTGCCACCAGCAGAGATGCCAATTGGCACGAGCAGTACTTC | CATSRDANWHEQYF
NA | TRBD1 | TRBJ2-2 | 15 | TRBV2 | TGTGCCAGCAGTCCTAGGACAGGGGATACCGGGGAGCTGTTTTTT | CASSPRTGDTGELFF
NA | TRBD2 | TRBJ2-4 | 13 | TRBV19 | TGTGCCAGTAGTACGTGGGGGGGAAACATTCAGTACTTC | CASSTWGGNIQYF
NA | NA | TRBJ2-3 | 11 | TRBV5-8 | TGTGCCAGCAGCTTGACCGGTACGCAGTATTTT | CASSLTGTQYF
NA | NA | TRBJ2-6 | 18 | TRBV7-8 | TGTGCCAGCAGCGCCCACAGTTACCCACAAAGTCGGGCCAACGTCCTGACTTTC | CASSAHSYPQSRANVLTF
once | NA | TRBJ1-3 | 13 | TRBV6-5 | TGTGCCAGCAGTTATCCTCAGGGAAACACCATATATTTT | CASSYPQGNTIYF
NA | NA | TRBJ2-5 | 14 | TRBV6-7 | TGTGCCAGCAGTTACGGGCAGACCCAAGAGACCCAGTACTTC | CASSYGQTQETQYF
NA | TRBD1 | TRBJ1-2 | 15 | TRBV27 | TGTGCCAGCAGTTCCTTCACAGGGGGCTACTATGGCTACACCTTC | CASSSFTGGYYGYTF
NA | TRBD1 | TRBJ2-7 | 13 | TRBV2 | TGTGCCAGCAGTGAGGACAGGGCATACGAGCAGTACTTC | CASSEDRAYEQYF
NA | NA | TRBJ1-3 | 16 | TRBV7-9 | TGTGCCAGCAGTTACTTAACAGCGGACTCTGGAAACACCATATATTTT | CASSYLTADSGNTIYF
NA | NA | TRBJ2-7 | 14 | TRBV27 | TGTGCCAGCAGTTTTAGGGGGTTAGGGTACGAGCAGTACTTC | CASSFRGLGYEQYF
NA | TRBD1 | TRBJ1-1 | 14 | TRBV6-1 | TGTGCCAGCAGTCGACAGGGGCCGAACACTGAAGCTTTCTTT | CASSRQGPNTEAFF
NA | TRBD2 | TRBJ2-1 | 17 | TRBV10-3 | TGTGCCATCAGTGATCCTATACGGGGGGAAACCTCCAATGAGCAGTTCTTC | CAISDPIRGETSNEQFF
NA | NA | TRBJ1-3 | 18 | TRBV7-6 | TGTGCCAGCAGCCGATCCTTAACCCAGGGTAACTCTGGAAACACCATATATTTT | CASSRSLTQGNSGNTIYF
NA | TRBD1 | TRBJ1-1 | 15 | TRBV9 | TGTGCCAGCAGCGTAGCCCTAGGGGGGACAGCAGAAGCTTTCTTT | CASSVALGGTAEAFF
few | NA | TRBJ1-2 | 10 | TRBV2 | TGTGCCAGCAGTGAAGGGGGCTGCACCTTC | CASSEGGCTF
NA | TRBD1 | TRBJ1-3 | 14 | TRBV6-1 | TGTGCCAGCATCAGAGACAGGGCCGGAAACACCATATATTTT | CASIRDRAGNTIYF
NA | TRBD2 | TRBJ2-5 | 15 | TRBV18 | TGTGCCAGCTCATGGGGCCTAGCGGGACGAGAGACCCAGTACTTC | CASSWGLAGRETQYF
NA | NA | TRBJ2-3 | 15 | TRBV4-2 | TGTGCCAGCAGCCAAGATCCCAGTCTCACAGATACGCAGTATTTT | CASSQDPSLTDTQYF
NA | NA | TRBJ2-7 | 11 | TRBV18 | TGTGCCAGCTCACGAGATTACGAGCAGTACTTC | CASSRDYEQYF
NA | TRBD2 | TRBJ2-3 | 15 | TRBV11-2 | TGTGCCAGCAGCTTAGCGGGGACTAGCGGTTATACGCAGTATTTT | CASSLAGTSGYTQYF
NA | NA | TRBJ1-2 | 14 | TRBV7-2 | TGTGCCAGCAGCTTCAGCCCCCGGGACACTCTCTACACCTTC | CASSFSPRDTLYTF
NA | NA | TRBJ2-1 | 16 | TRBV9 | TGTGCCAGCAGCGTAGTCGGGGGGCGGGGCGACAATGAGCAGTTCTTC | CASSVVGGRGDNEQFF
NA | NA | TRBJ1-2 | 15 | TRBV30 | TGTGCCTGGAGTACGGGGGGCACCCCTAACTATGGCTACACCTTC | CAWSTGGTPNYGYTF
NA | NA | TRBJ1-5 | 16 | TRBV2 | TGTGCCAGCAGTTCCCTGGGGGGTCCGGGCAATCAGCCCCAGCATTTT | CASSSLGGPGNQPQHF
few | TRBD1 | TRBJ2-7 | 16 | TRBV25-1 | TGTGCCAGCAGTGAAAGTAGGCAGGACAGGCTACACGAGCAGTACTTC | CASSESRQDRLHEQYF
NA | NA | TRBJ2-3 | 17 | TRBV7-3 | TGTGCCAGCACCCCATCTCCCCTGACAGGAAGCACAGATACGCAGTATTTT | CASTPSPLTGSTDTQYF
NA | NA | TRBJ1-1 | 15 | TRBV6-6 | TGTGCCAGCAGAACTCAAATCCGGGACATGAGTGAAGCTTTCTTT | CASRTQIRDMSEAFF